Listed here are 10 T cell receptor beta chains from one sample, sequenced in a study of cytomegalovirus exposure and HLA in healthy donors. The PCR ran on 60 Vbeta and 13 Jbeta primers. TCRdb's table, derived via immunoSEQ multiplex PCR, lists solely in-frame clones and lacks some. The sample yields 150,000 to 200,000 clones, just under 80% seen once. Sequenced input: PBMCs. All receptors derive from a man aged 18 to 30 in good health and CMV-seropositive.

The chain recombines TRBV7-9 with TRBJ2-1, with D possibly TRBD2 on 6 matching bases. The CDR3 sequence is 18 residues long. Trimming took off 2 bases at V and 0 bases at J, with 17 bases between the two ends. CDR1 SEHNR and CDR2 FQNEAQ come from the germline V gene (reference sequence). The CDR3 DNA reads TGTGCCAGCAGCTTAAGGGAGGCCGGGGCCAGCTCCTACAATGAGCAGTTCTTC. It codes for CASSLREAGASSYNEQFF. Full variable domain (missing parts from reference TRBV7-9 and TRBJ2-1): DTGVSQNPRHKITKRGQNVTFRCDPISEHNRLYWYRQTLGQGPEFLTYFQNEAQLEKSRLLSDRFSAERPKGSFSTLEIQRTEQGDSAMYLCASSLREAGASSYNEQFFGPGTRLTVL.

The genes are TRBV14 and TRBJ2-7, with 7 bases identical to TRBD1. Germline trimming cut 2 bases from V and 1 base from J; bases unmatched to any gene: 2. The CDR3 is 14 residues long. Germline lookup yields CDR1 SGHDN and CDR2 FVKESK. The CDR3 DNA follows: TGTGCCAGCAGCCAATCGGACAGGTCCTACGAGCAGTACTTC. Its protein product is CASSQSDRSYEQYF.

The chain joins TRBV27 to TRBJ1-4, with D possibly being TRBD1 (6 bases). Trimming took off 7 bases at V and 8 bases at J, with 17 bases between the two ends. From germline, CDR1 is MNHEY and CDR2 SMNVEV (reference sequence). This CDR3 has 14 amino acids. The CDR3 DNA is TGTGCCAGCAACCGAGGGGGGGCTGGGGAAAAACTGTTTTTT. It codes for CASNRGGAGEKLFF.

J is TRBJ1-2 and V is TRBV19; D is perhaps TRBD1 (5 bases). V was trimmed by 3 bases and J by 7 bases, leaving 12 bases between them. The germline V gene encodes CDR1 LNHDA and CDR2 SQIVND (reference sequence). The CDR3 length is 13 residues. The CDR3 sequence: CASSMGGLSGYTF. The CDR3 DNA sequence: TGTGCCAGTAGTATGGGGGGACTTTCTGGCTACACCTTC.

The V call is TRBV11-2, the J call TRBJ2-7; 10 bases fit TRBD1. The CDR3 extends over 17 amino acids. CDR1 and CDR2 (germline): SGHAT, FQNNGV. J lost 0 bases, V lost 1 base, and 6 bases had no gene match. CDR3 residues: CASSLGTRDRGSYEQYF. Here the CDR3 DNA reads TGTGCCAGCAGCTTAGGGACCCGGGACAGGGGCTCCTACGAGCAGTACTTC.

The CDR3 sequence is CASSLYPENEQYF. The CDR3 nucleotides read TGTGCCAGCAGTTTATATCCGGAGAACGAGCAGTACTTC. This chain joins TRBV28 and TRBJ2-7; no definite D call. V was clipped by 1 base and J by 5 bases, with 9 bases between them. The CDR3 covers 13 residues. Per the germline V gene, CDR1 is MDHEN and CDR2 is SYDVKM.

The chain carries TRBV5-6 and TRBJ1-2; 8 bases match TRBD1. The CDR3 spans 13 residues. Germline V gene lookup returns CDR1 SGHDT and CDR2 YYEEEE. Germline trimming cut 5 bases from V and 6 bases from J; bases unmatched to any gene: 6. CDR3 coding DNA: TGTGCCAGCAGTTATGGACAGGGTCATGGCTACACCTTC. This sequence encodes CASSYGQGHGYTF.

This clone was recorded only once. The chain carries TRBV5-5 and TRBJ2-4, with TRBD2 as a possible D gene (6 bases). Germline assignment: CDR1 SGHKS and CDR2 YYEKEE (reference sequence). This CDR3 has 14 residues. V was cut by 4 bases and J by 6 bases, with 14 bases left in between. The CDR3 bases are TGTGCCAGCAGCCCGGGACTCTCCTTAAACATTCAGTACTTC. Translation gives CASSPGLSLNIQYF.

V gene TRBV5-4 combines with J gene TRBJ1-1; D might be TRBD1 (5 bases). Germline loops: CDR1 SGHNT, CDR2 YYREEE (reference sequence). V dropped 2 bases and J dropped 3 bases, with 8 bases sitting between them. This CDR3 contains 13 residues. The CDR3, as DNA: TGTGCCAGCAGCTTTAAGGGGCACACTGAAGCTTTCTTT. Translated, it gives CASSFKGHTEAFF.

J is TRBJ1-2 and V is TRBV28; possibly TRBD1 for D (5 bases). Germline V CDR1 and CDR2: MDHEN, SYDVKM. V was cut by 11 bases and J by 4 bases, with 11 bases left in between. The length of the CDR3 is 11 residues. The CDR3 protein is CAWGGFYGYTF. The CDR3 bases are TGTGCCTGGGGGGGGTTCTATGGCTACACCTTC.